This TCR beta chain was retrieved from a study of vaccination effects on CD4 cells after COVID-19. CDR1 and CDR2 (germline): MNHEY, SMNVEV (reference sequence). This CDR3 is 16 amino acids long. V lost 4 bases and J lost 0, with 13 bases in between. Viral peptide pool expansion of antigen-specific CD4+ T cells preceded sequencing in the ViraFEST assay. Following culture for under 12 days, CD4+ T cells were isolated. All vaccine recipients tested negative for nucleocapsid antibodies and had never contracted SARS-CoV-2 infection. Peptides at approximately 10 ug/ml and IL-2 at about 10 IU/ml were added to 2 million or so PBMC per well. Days 3 and 7 saw half the medium replaced with IL-2 medium. Generated by immunoSEQ multiplex PCR, the TCRdb table keeps only in-frame clones and is missing some. The repertoire consists of some 68,000 clones, with around 75% occurring once and the leading ten covering approximately 3.7%.

Study-level findings and limits: Clonal contraction was marked in infection- and vaccine-induced clones late after vaccination.

Note on this clone: Its antigen is unidentified.

V usage is TRBV27 and J usage is TRBJ2-4; the D gene is possibly TRBD1 (6 bases). Sequencing was performed on CD4+ T cells from PBMCs cultured with HCoV-OC43 spike peptides, taken before COVID-19 vaccination. Subset given: HCoV-OC43 spike overlapping peptide pool stimulation. The sequence derives from a human donor who received a COVID-19 vaccine. The CDR3 loop reads CASSSDRRLAKNIQYF. The CDR3 nucleotides are TGTGCCAGCAGTTCTGACAGGAGATTAGCCAAAAACATTCAGTACTTC.